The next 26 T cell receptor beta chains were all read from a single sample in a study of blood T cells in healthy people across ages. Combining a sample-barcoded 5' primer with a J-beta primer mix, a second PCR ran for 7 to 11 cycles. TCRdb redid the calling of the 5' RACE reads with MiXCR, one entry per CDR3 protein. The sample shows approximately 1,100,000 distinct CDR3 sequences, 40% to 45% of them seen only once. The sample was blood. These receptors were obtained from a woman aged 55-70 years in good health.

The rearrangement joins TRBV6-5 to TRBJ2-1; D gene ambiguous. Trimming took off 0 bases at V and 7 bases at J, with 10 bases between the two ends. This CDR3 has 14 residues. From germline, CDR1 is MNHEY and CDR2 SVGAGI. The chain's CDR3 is CASSYSVVRNEQFF. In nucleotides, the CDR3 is TGTGCCAGCAGTTACTCGGTCGTACGGAATGAGCAGTTCTTC.

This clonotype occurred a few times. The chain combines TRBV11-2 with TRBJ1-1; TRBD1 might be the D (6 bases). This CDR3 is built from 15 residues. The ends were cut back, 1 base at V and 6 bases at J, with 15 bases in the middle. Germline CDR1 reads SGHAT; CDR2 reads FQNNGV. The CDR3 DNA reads TGTGCCAGCAGCTTAGGCTTGACAGGAATGGCTGAAGCTTTCTTT. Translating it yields CASSLGLTGMAEAFF. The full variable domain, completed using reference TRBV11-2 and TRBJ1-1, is EAGVAQSPRYKIIEKRQSVAFWCNPISGHATLYWYQQILGQGPKLLIQFQNNGVVDDSQLPKDRFSAERLKGVDSTLKIQPAKLEDSAVYLCASSLGLTGMAEAFFGQGTRLTVV.

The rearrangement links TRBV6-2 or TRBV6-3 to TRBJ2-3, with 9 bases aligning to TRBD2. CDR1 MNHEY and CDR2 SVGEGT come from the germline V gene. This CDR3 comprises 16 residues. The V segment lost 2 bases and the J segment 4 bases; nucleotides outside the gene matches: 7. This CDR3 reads CASSYEAGGVADTQYF. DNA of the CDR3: TGTGCCAGCAGTTACGAGGCGGGAGGGGTCGCAGATACGCAGTATTTT.

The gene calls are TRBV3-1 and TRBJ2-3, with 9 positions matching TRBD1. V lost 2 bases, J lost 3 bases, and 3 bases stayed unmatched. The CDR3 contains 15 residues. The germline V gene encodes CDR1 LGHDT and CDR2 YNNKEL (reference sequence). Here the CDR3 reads CASSQWTGATDTQYF. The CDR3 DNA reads TGTGCCAGCAGCCAATGGACAGGGGCTACAGATACGCAGTATTTT.

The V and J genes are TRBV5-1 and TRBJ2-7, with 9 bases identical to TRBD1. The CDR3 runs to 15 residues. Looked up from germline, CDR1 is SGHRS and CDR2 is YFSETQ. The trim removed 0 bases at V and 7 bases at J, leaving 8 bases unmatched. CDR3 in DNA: TGCGCCAGCAGCTTGGGGGGACAGGGCCCTCTTGAGCAGTACTTC. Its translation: CASSLGGQGPLEQYF.

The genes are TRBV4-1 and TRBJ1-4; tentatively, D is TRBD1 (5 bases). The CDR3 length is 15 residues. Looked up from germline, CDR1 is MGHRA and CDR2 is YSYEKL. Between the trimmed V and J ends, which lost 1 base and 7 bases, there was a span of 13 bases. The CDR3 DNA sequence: TGCGCCAGCAGCCAAGTTGCGGGGCTGGTTGAAAAACTGTTTTTT. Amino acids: CASSQVAGLVEKLFF.

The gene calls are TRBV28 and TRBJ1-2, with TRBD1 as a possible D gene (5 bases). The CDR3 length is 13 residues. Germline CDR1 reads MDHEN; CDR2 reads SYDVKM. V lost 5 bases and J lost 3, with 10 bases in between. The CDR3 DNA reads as TGTGCCAGCAGTGAGGGGTTTGACTATGGCTACACCTTC. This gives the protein CASSEGFDYGYTF.

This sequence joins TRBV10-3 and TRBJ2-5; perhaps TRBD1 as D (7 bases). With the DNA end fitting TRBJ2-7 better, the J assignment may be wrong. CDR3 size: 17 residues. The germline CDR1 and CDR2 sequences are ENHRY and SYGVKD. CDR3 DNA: TGTGCCATCAGTGAGTCGAGAGGGGGCGGGATCCCCTACGAGCAGTACTTC. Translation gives CAISESRGGGIPYEQYF.

The CDR3 DNA follows: TGTGCCAGCAGTCGCTTGGAGGGACAGGGGGGGAAGTTCTTC. This codes for CASSRLEGQGGKFF. This chain connects TRBV25-1 to TRBJ2-1; 11 bases match TRBD1. Losses at the gene ends were 5 bases for V and 14 bases for J; bases not matched to a gene: 11. Germline CDR1 and CDR2: MGHDK and SYGVNS. The CDR3 consists of 14 residues.

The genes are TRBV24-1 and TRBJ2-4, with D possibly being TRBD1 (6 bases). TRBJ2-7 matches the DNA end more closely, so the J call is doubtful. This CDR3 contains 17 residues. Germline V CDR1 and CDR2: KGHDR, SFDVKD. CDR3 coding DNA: TGTGCCACCAGTGACGGCCAACAGGGACAAATAGGCTACGAGCAGTACTTC. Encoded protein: CATSDGQQGQIGYEQYF.

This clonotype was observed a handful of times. The CDR3 region is CASSLRTGTNYGYTF. The CDR3, as DNA: TGCGCCAGCAGCCTCCGGACAGGGACTAACTATGGCTACACCTTC. The chain has TRBV5-1 and TRBJ1-2; 8 positions agree with TRBD1. Germline V CDR1 and CDR2: SGHRS, YFSETQ. CDR3 size: 15 residues. Unmatched junction bases numbered 5, after V lost 4 bases and J lost 0 bases.

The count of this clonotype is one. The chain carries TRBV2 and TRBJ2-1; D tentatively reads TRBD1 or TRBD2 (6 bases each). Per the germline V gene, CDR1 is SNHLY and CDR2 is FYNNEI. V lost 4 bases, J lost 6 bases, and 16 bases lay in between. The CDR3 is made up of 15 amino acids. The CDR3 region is CASSGGAGGLNEQFF. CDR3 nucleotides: TGTGCCAGCAGTGGGGGGGCGGGCGGACTCAATGAGCAGTTCTTC.

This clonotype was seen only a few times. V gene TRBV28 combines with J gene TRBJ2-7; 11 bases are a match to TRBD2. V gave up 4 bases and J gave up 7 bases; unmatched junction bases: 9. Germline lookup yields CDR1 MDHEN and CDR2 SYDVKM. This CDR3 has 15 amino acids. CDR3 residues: CASSSPLAGVREQYF. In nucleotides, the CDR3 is TGTGCCAGCAGTTCCCCACTAGCGGGAGTAAGGGAGCAGTACTTC.

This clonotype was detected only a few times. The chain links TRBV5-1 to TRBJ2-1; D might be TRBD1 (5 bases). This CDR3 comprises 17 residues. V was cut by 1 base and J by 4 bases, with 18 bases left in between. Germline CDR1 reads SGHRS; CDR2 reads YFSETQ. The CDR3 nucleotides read TGCGCCAGCAGCTTGTACACAGGCGGCCAAAGTTACAATGAGCAGTTCTTC. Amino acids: CASSLYTGGQSYNEQFF.

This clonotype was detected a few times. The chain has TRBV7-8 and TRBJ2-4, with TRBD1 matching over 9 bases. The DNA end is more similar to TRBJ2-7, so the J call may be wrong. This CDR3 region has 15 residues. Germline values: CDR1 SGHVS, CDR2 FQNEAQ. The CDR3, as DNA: TGTGCCAGCAGCCCGGGACAGGGTCATCCATACGAGCAGTACTTC. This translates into CASSPGQGHPYEQYF.

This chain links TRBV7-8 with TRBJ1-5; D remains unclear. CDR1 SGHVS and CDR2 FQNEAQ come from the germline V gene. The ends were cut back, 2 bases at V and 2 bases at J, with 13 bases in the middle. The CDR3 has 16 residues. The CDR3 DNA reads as TGTGCCAGCAGCTTATTGAGGGAGCTGGGCAATCAGCCCCAGCATTTT. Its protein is CASSLLRELGNQPQHF.

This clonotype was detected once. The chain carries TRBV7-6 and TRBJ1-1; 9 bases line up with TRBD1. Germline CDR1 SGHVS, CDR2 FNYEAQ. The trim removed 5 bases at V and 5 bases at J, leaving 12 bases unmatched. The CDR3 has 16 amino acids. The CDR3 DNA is TGTGCCAGCAGCGCCACGGGGGACAGGGTATGGACTGAAGCTTTCTTT. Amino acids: CASSATGDRVWTEAFF.

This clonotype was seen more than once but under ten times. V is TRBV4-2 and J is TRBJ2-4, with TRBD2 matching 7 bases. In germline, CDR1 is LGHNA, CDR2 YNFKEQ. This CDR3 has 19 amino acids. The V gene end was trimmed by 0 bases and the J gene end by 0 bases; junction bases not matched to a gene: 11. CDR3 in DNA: TGTGCCAGCAGCCAAGAGGGGGGGAACAGGATACTAGCCAAAAACATTCAGTACTTC. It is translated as CASSQEGGNRILAKNIQYF.

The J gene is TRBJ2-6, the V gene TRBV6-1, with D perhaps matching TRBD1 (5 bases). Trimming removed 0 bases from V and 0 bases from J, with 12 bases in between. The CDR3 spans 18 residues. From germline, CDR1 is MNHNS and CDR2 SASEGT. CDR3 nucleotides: TGTGCCAGCAGTGAAGCGGGGCCCTCTTACTCTGGGGCCAACGTCCTGACTTTC. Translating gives CASSEAGPSYSGANVLTF.

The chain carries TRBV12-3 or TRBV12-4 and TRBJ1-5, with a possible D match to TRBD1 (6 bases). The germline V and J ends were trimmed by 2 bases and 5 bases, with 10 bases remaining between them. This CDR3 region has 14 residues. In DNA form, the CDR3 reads TGTGCCAGCAGTTTAAGAGGGGGGGATCAGCCCCAGCATTTT. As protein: CASSLRGGDQPQHF.

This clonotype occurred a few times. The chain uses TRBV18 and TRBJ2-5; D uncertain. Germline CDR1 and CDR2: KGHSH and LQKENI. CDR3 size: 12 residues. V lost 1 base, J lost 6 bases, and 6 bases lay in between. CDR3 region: CASSPQEKTQYF. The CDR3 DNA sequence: TGTGCCAGCTCACCACAAGAAAAGACCCAGTACTTC.

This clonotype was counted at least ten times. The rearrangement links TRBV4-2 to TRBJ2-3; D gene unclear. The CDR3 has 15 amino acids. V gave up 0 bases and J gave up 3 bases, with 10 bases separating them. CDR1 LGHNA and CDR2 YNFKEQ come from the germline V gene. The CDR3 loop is CASSQDVLNTDTQYF. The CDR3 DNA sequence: TGTGCCAGCAGCCAAGATGTTTTGAATACAGATACGCAGTATTTT.

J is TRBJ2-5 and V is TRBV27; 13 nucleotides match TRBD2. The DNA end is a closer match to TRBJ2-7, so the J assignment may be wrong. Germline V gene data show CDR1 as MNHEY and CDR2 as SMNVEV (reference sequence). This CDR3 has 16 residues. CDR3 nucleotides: TGTGCCAGCAGTTGGACTAGCGGGAGTCGCAGCTACGAGCAGTACTTC. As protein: CASSWTSGSRSYEQYF.

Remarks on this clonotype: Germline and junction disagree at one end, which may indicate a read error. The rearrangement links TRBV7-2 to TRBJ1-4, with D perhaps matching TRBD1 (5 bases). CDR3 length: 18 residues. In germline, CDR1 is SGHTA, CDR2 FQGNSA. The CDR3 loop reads CASSLLVATSLGTEKPFF. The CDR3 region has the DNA TGTGCCAGCAGCTTATTAGTGGCCACAAGTCTGGGGACTGAAAAACCGTTTTTT.

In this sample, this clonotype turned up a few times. The CDR3 DNA sequence: TGTGCCAGCAGTTACACTATAGGACTAGCGACGTACGAGCAGTACTTC. Its translation is CASSYTIGLATYEQYF. The chain links TRBV6-2 or TRBV6-3 to TRBJ2-5; 9 bases match TRBD2. The J call is uncertain, as TRBJ2-7 better fits the DNA end. The germline V gene encodes CDR1 MNHEY and CDR2 SVGEGT. The CDR3 consists of 16 residues.

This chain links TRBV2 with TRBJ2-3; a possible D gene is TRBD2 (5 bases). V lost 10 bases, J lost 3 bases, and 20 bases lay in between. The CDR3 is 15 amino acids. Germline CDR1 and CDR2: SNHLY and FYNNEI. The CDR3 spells CATSSPDFGTDTQYF. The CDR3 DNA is TGTGCCACTTCCAGTCCGGACTTTGGGACAGATACGCAGTATTTT.